This TCR beta chain was profiled in a study of graft-versus-host responses after intestinal transplantation. In germline, CDR1 is LNHDA, CDR2 SQIVND (reference sequence). The V end lost 2 bases, the J end lost 0 bases, and 8 bases lay between the germline ends. The CDR3 is made up of 14 amino acids. A word on this clone: Its antigen is not known.

Clones were sequenced by immunoSEQ multiplex PCR, and TCRdb holds only the in-frame ones, with some missing. The sample yields roughly 130,000 clones, 92% seen once. Source: unstimulated CD4+ T cells sorted from spleen or lymph node cells, taken before intestinal transplant. The J gene is TRBJ2-7, the V gene TRBV19; D is ambiguous. This TCR was recovered from a human donor who received an intestinal transplant. CDR3 coding DNA: TGTGCCAGTAGTATATCGGCCAGCTCCTACGAGCAGTACTTC. This gives the protein CASSISASSYEQYF.